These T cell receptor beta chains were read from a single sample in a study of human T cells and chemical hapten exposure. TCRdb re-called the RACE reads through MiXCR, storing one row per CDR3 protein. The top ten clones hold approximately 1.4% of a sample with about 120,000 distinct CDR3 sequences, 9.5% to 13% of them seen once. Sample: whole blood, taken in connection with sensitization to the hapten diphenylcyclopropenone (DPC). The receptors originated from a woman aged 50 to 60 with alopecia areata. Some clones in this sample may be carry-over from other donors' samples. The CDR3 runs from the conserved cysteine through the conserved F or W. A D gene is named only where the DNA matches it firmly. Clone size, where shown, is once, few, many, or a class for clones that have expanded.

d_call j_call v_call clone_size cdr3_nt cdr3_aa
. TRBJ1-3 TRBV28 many TGTGCCAGCAGTTTATTCGGGGCCGTGGTGGGAAACACCATATATTTT CASSLFGAVVGNTIYF
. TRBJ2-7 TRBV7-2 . TGTGCCAGCAGCTTAGATCCGGCCCGGCACGAGCAGTACTTC CASSLDPARHEQYF
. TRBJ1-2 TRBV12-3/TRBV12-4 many TGTGCCAGCAGTTTAGCCTACGGAAATGGCTACACCTTC CASSLAYGNGYTF
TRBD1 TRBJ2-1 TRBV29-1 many TGCAGCGCCGAGGTCTGGGACAGCTTTTACAATGAGCAGTTCTTC CSAEVWDSFYNEQFF
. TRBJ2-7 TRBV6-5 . TGTGCCAGCAGTCGAGAGACTTTCTACGAGCAGTACTTC CASSRETFYEQYF
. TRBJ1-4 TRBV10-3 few TGTGCCATCTCCTTCGGGGCAGATAATGAAAAACTGTTTTTT CAISFGADNEKLFF
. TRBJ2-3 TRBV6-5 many TGTGCCAGCAGTTATTGGCCAATTAGCACAGATACGCAGTATTTT CASSYWPISTDTQYF
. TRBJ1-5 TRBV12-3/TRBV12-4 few TGTGCCAGCAGTTTCGGCGGGGGCATGGTTCAGCCCCAGCATTTT CASSFGGGMVQPQHF
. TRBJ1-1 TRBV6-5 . TGTGCCAGCAGTTACTCGAGAGGACACGTTTTT CASSYSRGHVF
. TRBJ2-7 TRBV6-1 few TGTGCCAGCCAGGGGACAAGGAGGGACGAGCAGTACTTC CASQGTRRDEQYF
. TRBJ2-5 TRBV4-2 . TGTGCCAGCAGCCCCCTCGGGAAGGAGAAAGAGACCCAGTACTTC CASSPLGKEKETQYF
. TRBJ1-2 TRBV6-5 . TGTGCCAGCAGACAGGATCGGGGCTATGGCTACACCTTC CASRQDRGYGYTF
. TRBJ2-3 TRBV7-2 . TGTGCCAGCAGCTTGCCGGGACCGAGCACAGATACGCAGTATTTT CASSLPGPSTDTQYF
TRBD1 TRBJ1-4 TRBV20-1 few TGCAGTGCCCCCGGGACAGGGTCCTTCAATGAAAAACTGTTTTTT CSAPGTGSFNEKLFF
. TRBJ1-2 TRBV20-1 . TGCAGTGCTAGAGTCGGGTTTCGAGCTAACTATGGCTACACCTTC CSARVGFRANYGYTF
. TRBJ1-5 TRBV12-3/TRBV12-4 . TGTGCCAGCAGTCTCGATCAGAGGCGAGAACAGCATTTT CASSLDQRREQHF
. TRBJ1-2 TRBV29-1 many TGCAGCGTTGACCCAGGACCCATGGACTATGGCTACACCTTC CSVDPGPMDYGYTF
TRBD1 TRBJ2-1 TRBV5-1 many TGCGCCAGCAGGGGACGAGGACAGGGGAGCGATGAGCAGTTCTTC CASRGRGQGSDEQFF
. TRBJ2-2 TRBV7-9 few TGTGCCAGCAGCCCGACGGGGGCGTACACCGGGGAGCTGTTTTTT CASSPTGAYTGELFF
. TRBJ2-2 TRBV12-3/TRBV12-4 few TGTGCCAGCAGTTACACGGCCCCGGGCACCGGGGAGCTGTTTTTT CASSYTAPGTGELFF
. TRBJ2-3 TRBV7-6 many TGTGCCAGCAGCTTATTCGAGTGGGGGGGGCGAGGGTTCACAGATACGCAGTATTTT CASSLFEWGGRGFTDTQYF
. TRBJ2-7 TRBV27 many TGTGCCAGCAGTTTAAGGGGCCGGGATGAGCAGTACTTC CASSLRGRDEQYF
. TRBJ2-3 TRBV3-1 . TGTGCCAGCAGCCAACGGGGGGCCACAGATACGCAGTATTTT CASSQRGATDTQYF
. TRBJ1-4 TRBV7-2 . TGTGCCAGCAGCACGGGGCCGGCCACCGAAAAACTGTTTTTT CASSTGPATEKLFF
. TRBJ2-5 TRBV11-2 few TGTGCCAGCAGCCCCCAAAGCTTCTCAGAGACCCAGTACTTC CASSPQSFSETQYF
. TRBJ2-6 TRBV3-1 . TGTGCCAGCACGCAGGGCGCCGTCTCTGGGGCCAACGTCCTGACTTTC CASTQGAVSGANVLTF
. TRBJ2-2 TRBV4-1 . TGCGCCAGCAGCCAAGGCCCGGTACAGAACACCGGGGAGCTGTTTTTT CASSQGPVQNTGELFF
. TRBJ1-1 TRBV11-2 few TGTGCCAGCAGCTTAGGGGTAGTGTGGACTGAAGCTTTCTTT CASSLGVVWTEAFF
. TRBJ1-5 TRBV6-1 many TGTGCCAGCAGCAAATATCAGCCCCAGCATTTT CASSKYQPQHF